This T cell receptor (beta chain) was recorded in a study of blood T cell repertoires in COVID-19. Background on the study: T cells, B-cell-depleted T cells, or PBMCs provided the cDNA or gDNA that served as material.

Repertoires were generated with immunoSEQ multiplex PCR, while TCRdb's copy carries only in-frame clones and drops some. The profile shows 250,000 to 350,000 clones, approximately 90% of them singletons. Germline trimming cut 8 bases from V and 3 bases from J; bases unmatched to any gene: 3. The CDR3 loop spans 12 amino acids. Participants, roughly 18 to 100 years old, spanned around 26 US areas. Cohort assignment relied on participant-reported clinical history. Cohort 3 recovered donors had two negative PCRs, clearance, or symptom resolution. This receptor was taken from a woman in her twenties or thirties who had recovered from COVID-19. The chain carries TRBV12-3 or TRBV12-4 and TRBJ2-5; 7 bases are a match to TRBD1. Sequences were obtained from PBMCs or T cells enriched from blood (not recorded which). The CDR3 spells CASGTVKETQYF. DNA of the CDR3: TGTGCCAGCGGGACAGTTAAAGAGACCCAGTACTTC.